The rows below give T cell receptor beta chains drawn from one sample of a study of graft-versus-host responses after intestinal transplantation. Libraries were prepared by immunoSEQ multiplex PCR; TCRdb keeps only in-frame clonotypes and omits some of them. The sample carries approximately 46,000 clones, around 84% recorded once. Their specific antigens are unknown. The material was unstimulated CD4+ T cells sorted from spleen or lymph node cells, obtained before transplant. The receptors originated from a human donor who was the organ donor for an intestinal transplant. Both conserved end residues are part of each CDR3. Each record gives: V gene, CDR3 protein.

TRBV5-6	CASILAGGPNDEQFF
TRBV12-5	CASGLRTGSEQYF
TRBV11-2	CASSFFNRAGGPYEQYF
TRBV18	CASSPGTLSYEQYF
TRBV4-1	CASSQDPSGGGNEQFF
TRBV19	CASQPTPGPPQETQYF
TRBV7-2	CASSLAVSYNEQFF
TRBV20-1	CSARDGGYTF
TRBV5-4	CASSCRRGPTSGCRQETQYF
TRBV11-2	CASSLGGHYGYTF
TRBV19	CASSIASGTGVEKLFF
TRBV11-3	CASIGRAGPTYEQYF
TRBV2	CASSEGGGGSSTDTQYF
TRBV7-9	CASSSTLWSGEGIQYF
TRBV4-1	CASSQDRQGARGRTGELFF
TRBV30	CAWSGLPNNIYNEQFF
TRBV5-1	CASSLGTGHPDTQYF
TRBV5-4	CASNVAGAYNEQFF
TRBV7-2	CASSQSVPWTGSQETQYF
TRBV18	CASSSLGTQYF
TRBV14	CASSQNVRETQYF
TRBV11-2	CASSLDQFRSPYYSERGKYF
TRBV5-1	CASSGRTGNYGYTF
TRBV9	CASSPRLAGSPYNEQFF
TRBV19	CASKDRGGKWHKETQYF
TRBV7-2	CASSTRPGLAEAYEQYF
TRBV6-4	CASSDRQDTGELFF
TRBV10-3	CAISEGQGRSPLHF
TRBV6-6	CASSTRGAGGYEQYF
TRBV21-1	CASSKACPAGTGELFF
TRBV27	CASSLGGRTTDTQYF
TRBV2	CASSGHPSGMLVGTDTQYF